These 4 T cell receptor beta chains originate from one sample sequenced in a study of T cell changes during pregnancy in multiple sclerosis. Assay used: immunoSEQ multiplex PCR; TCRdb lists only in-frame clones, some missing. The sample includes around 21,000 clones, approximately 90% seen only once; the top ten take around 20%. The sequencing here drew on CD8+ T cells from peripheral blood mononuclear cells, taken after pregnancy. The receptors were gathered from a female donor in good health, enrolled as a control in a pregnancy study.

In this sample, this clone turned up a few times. The CDR3 nucleotides are TGTGCCAGCAGCGCCAAAACAGGGAACTACGAGCAGTACTTC. It codes for CASSAKTGNYEQYF. The chain employs TRBV7-6 and TRBJ2-7; TRBD1 is a possible D gene (6 bases). CDR3 length: 14 amino acids. The V gene's germline CDR1 is SGHVS and CDR2 FNYEAQ. With 5 bases removed from V and 3 bases from J, the gap between germline ends came to 14 bases.

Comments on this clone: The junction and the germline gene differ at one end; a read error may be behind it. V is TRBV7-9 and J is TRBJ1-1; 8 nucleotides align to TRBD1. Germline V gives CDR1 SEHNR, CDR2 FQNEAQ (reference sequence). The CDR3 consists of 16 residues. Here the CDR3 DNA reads TGTGCCAGCAACTTAGCCTGGACAGGGACGGACACTGAAGCTTTCTTT. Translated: CASNLAWTGTDTEAFF.

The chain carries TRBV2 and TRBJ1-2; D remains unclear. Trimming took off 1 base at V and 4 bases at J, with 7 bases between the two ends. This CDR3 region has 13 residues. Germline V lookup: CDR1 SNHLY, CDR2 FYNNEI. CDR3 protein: CASSEGSSYGYTF. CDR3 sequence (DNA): TGTGCCAGCAGTGAAGGTAGCTCCTATGGCTACACCTTC. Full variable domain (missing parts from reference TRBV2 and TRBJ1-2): EPEVTQTPSHQVTQMGQEVILRCVPISNHLYFYWYRQILGQKVEFLVSFYNNEISEKSEIFDDQFSVERPDGSNFTLKIRSTKLEDSAMYFCASSEGSSYGYTFGSGTRLTVV.

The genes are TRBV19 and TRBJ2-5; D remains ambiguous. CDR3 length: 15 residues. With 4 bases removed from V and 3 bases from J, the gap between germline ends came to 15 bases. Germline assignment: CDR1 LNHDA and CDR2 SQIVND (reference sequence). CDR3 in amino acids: CASSTSFSFEETQYF. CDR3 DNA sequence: TGTGCCAGTAGTACCTCTTTCAGTTTTGAAGAGACCCAGTACTTC. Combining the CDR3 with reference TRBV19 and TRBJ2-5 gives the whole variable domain DGGITQSPKYLFRKEGQNVTLSCEQNLNHDAMYWYRQDPGQGLRLIYYSQIVNDFQKGDIAEGYSVSREKKESFPLTVTSAQKNPTAFYLCASSTSFSFEETQYFGPGTRLLVL.